What follows are 5 T cell receptor beta chains derived from one specimen sequenced in a study of OX40 agonist ivuxolimab in advanced cancers. Measured with immunoSEQ multiplex PCR; TCRdb has only the in-frame clones, and not every one. Of about 40,000 clones in the sample, about 88% were seen once. Sequenced material: CD4+ or CD8+ T cells sorted from blood, taken in a trial of the OX40 agonist ivuxolimab. The receptors here all came from an adult with an advanced solid tumor such as melanoma, head and neck, liver or kidney cancer.

V and J are TRBV4-3 and TRBJ1-1; D is perhaps TRBD1 (6 bases). The CDR3 is 12 residues long. Looked up from germline, CDR1 is LGHNA and CDR2 is YSLEER. The germline V and J ends were trimmed by 5 bases and 4 bases, with 8 bases remaining between them. In nucleotides, the CDR3 is TGCGCCAGCAGCGGCAGGGGCACTGAAGCTTTCTTT. Its protein product is CASSGRGTEAFF.

CDR3 nucleotide sequence: TGTGCCAGCAGCGCCCGGGCTAGCGGGTGGGGAGAGCAGTACTTC. Translated: CASSARASGWGEQYF. This chain joins TRBV9 and TRBJ2-7; 8 bases are shared with TRBD2. CDR1 is SGDLS and CDR2 is YYNGEE in the germline V gene. J was trimmed by 7 bases and V by 3 bases; bases with no gene match: 12. The CDR3 is 15 amino acids.

The rearrangement links TRBV11-1 to TRBJ1-1; 9 bases match TRBD1. The V gene's germline CDR1 is SGHAT and CDR2 FQDESV (reference sequence). V gave up 4 bases and J gave up 0 bases; unmatched junction bases: 9. This CDR3 is built from 17 residues. Here the CDR3 reads CASSYSPGTGLNTEAFF. CDR3 sequence (DNA): TGTGCCAGCAGCTATAGTCCCGGGACAGGGTTGAACACTGAAGCTTTCTTT.

This sequence joins TRBV27 and TRBJ2-7; maybe TRBD1 (5 bases). The CDR3 consists of 14 residues. Trimming stripped 6 bases from V and 0 bases from J, with 12 bases between. Germline-derived CDR1 and CDR2 are MNHEY and SMNVEV (reference sequence). CDR3 bases: TGTGCCAGCAGAGTCAGGGTTAACTCCTACGAGCAGTACTTC. This gives the protein CASRVRVNSYEQYF.

The gene calls are TRBV9 and TRBJ2-7; 8 nucleotides match TRBD1. Germline trimming cut 0 bases from V and 2 bases from J; bases unmatched to any gene: 4. Germline assignment: CDR1 SGDLS and CDR2 YYNGEE. This CDR3 spans 15 amino acids. In DNA form, the CDR3 reads TGTGCCAGCAGCGTAGGGACAGGGTCTGCCTACGAGCAGTACTTC. This gives the protein CASSVGTGSAYEQYF.